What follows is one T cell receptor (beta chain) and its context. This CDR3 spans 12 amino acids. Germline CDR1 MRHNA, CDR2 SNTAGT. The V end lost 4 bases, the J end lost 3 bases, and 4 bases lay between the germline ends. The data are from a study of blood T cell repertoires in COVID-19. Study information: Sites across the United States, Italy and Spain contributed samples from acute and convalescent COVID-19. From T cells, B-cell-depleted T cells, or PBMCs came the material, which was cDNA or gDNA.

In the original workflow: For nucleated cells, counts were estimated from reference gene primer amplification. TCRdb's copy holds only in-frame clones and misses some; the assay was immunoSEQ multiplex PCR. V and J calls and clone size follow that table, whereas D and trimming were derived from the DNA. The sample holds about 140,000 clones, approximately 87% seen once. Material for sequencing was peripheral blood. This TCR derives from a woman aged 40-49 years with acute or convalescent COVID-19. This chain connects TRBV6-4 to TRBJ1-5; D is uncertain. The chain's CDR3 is CASSALNQPQHF. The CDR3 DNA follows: TGTGCCAGCAGTGCCCTCAATCAGCCCCAGCATTTT.